One and the same sample provided the 15 T cell receptor beta chains below, sequenced in a study of cytomegalovirus exposure and HLA in healthy donors. The repertoire was sequenced with immunoSEQ multiplex PCR; TCRdb's copy has only in-frame clones and lacks some. The table lists about 360,000 clones, 86% of them singletons. Input material: PBMCs. These receptors were obtained from a woman aged 18-29 years in good health and CMV-seronegative.

The rearrangement joins TRBV30 to TRBJ1-5; D gene ambiguous. Trimming removed 2 bases at V and 5 bases at J, with 7 bases between. The CDR3 extends over 12 amino acids. CDR1 and CDR2 (germline): GTSNPN, SVGIG (reference sequence). The chain's CDR3 is CAWSPPHQPQHF. The CDR3, as DNA: TGTGCCTGGAGTCCCCCTCATCAGCCCCAGCATTTT.

The chain has TRBV27 and TRBJ2-7; D gene uncertain. With 5 bases removed from V and 3 bases from J, the gap between germline ends came to 11 bases. Germline-derived CDR1 and CDR2 are MNHEY and SMNVEV (reference sequence). The CDR3 sequence is 13 residues long. Here the CDR3 reads CASSPEAIYEQYF. In DNA, the CDR3 is TGTGCCAGCAGTCCCGAGGCAATCTACGAGCAGTACTTC.

The gene calls are TRBV28 and TRBJ2-2; D is perhaps TRBD1 (5 bases). There are 13 residues in the CDR3. Trimming took 5 bases from V and 7 from J, leaving 11 bases between them. Germline assignment: CDR1 MDHEN and CDR2 SYDVKM. As DNA, the CDR3 is TGTGCCAGCAGTCCGCAGGGAATCGGGGAGCTGTTTTTT. Its translation is CASSPQGIGELFF.

CDR3 amino acids: CASSQGLAGGKGPHEQYF. The CDR3 coding sequence is TGCGCCAGCAGCCAAGGACTAGCGGGAGGGAAGGGGCCTCACGAGCAGTACTTC. V gene TRBV4-1 combines with J gene TRBJ2-7; TRBD2 matches 14 bases. CDR3 length: 18 residues. Germline CDR1 and CDR2: MGHRA and YSYEKL. V gave up 1 base and J gave up 5 bases; unmatched junction bases: 10.

This sequence joins TRBV30 and TRBJ1-4, with no clear D. The CDR3 is 14 amino acids. Germline CDR1 and CDR2: GTSNPN and SVGIG (reference sequence). Trimming took off 5 bases at V and 2 bases at J, with 12 bases between the two ends. CDR3 loop: CAWAVWATNEKLFF. The CDR3 DNA reads TGTGCCTGGGCCGTTTGGGCGACTAATGAAAAACTGTTTTTT.

The chain employs TRBV7-4 and TRBJ2-7; 11 positions agree with TRBD2. The ends lost 4 bases at V and 0 bases at J; junction bases unmatched: 8. This CDR3 region has 17 residues. The germline CDR1 and CDR2 sequences are SGHVT and SQSDAQ. CDR3 in DNA: TGTGCCAGCAGCTCGGGGCTAGCGGGGGGCGCCTCCTACGAGCAGTACTTC. Its translation is CASSSGLAGGASYEQYF.

The rearrangement joins TRBV28 to TRBJ2-5; TRBD1 agrees at 7 bases. This CDR3 comprises 14 residues. V lost 1 base and J lost 5; bases outside the gene matches: 4. Germline values: CDR1 MDHEN, CDR2 SYDVKM. CDR3 amino acids: CASSLLTGLETQYF. Written as DNA, the CDR3 is TGTGCCAGCAGTTTATTGACAGGGTTGGAGACCCAGTACTTC.

The table lists this clone with a count of one. The J gene is TRBJ1-3, the V gene TRBV6-1; weak D call: TRBD1 (6 bases). Trimming removed 3 bases from V and 3 bases from J, with 12 bases in between. Germline V gives CDR1 MNHNS, CDR2 SASEGT. The CDR3 sequence is 15 residues long. This CDR3 is CASSERGEGGNTIYF. Written as DNA, the CDR3 is TGTGCCAGCAGTGAGAGGGGGGAGGGTGGAAACACCATATATTTT.

V usage is TRBV4-2 and J usage is TRBJ2-7, with TRBD1 matching over 9 bases. The CDR3 is made up of 17 amino acids. Germline CDR1 is LGHNA and CDR2 is YNFKEQ. Unmatched junction bases numbered 16, after V lost 3 bases and J lost 7 bases. The CDR3 region is CASSHGVLWDRAQEQYF. The CDR3, as DNA: TGTGCCAGCAGCCATGGGGTTTTGTGGGACAGGGCACAGGAGCAGTACTTC.

This chain connects TRBV2 to TRBJ2-1; 9 bases agree with TRBD1. The CDR3 runs 14 residues. V lost 8 bases, J lost 8 bases, and 10 bases stayed unmatched. CDR1 and CDR2 (germline): SNHLY, FYNNEI. CDR3 amino acids: CASLLGTGFHEQFF. The CDR3 DNA is TGTGCCAGCCTGCTTGGGACAGGGTTTCATGAGCAGTTCTTC. Full variable domain (remainder filled in from reference TRBV2 and TRBJ2-1): EPEVTQTPSHQVTQMGQEVILRCVPISNHLYFYWYRQILGQKVEFLVSFYNNEISEKSEIFDDQFSVERPDGSNFTLKIRSTKLEDSAMYFCASLLGTGFHEQFFGPGTRLTVL.

This clone was recorded once. This chain uses TRBV7-8 with TRBJ2-5; TRBD2 matches at 8 bases. The CDR3 runs 15 residues. Looked up from germline, CDR1 is SGHVS and CDR2 is FQNEAQ. The V and J ends lost 7 bases and 2 bases, in that order; junction bases with no gene match: 9. Here the CDR3 reads CASTRGGVSQETQYF. The CDR3 coding sequence is TGTGCCAGCACCCGGGGGGGGGTATCTCAAGAGACCCAGTACTTC.

The chain has TRBV4-1 and TRBJ2-7, with 9 nucleotides matching TRBD1. Germline loops: CDR1 MGHRA, CDR2 YSYEKL. The junction had 9 bases not matched to a gene; V was cut back by 1 base and J by 5 bases. This CDR3 contains 16 residues. CDR3 sequence: CASSQAPGQGIHEQYF. In DNA, the CDR3 is TGCGCCAGCAGCCAAGCTCCGGGACAGGGTATCCACGAGCAGTACTTC.

The V call is TRBV28, the J call TRBJ1-1; D may be TRBD1 (6 bases). Germline V gene sequence: CDR1 MDHEN, CDR2 SYDVKM. V was pared by 3 bases and J by 3 bases, with 14 bases between. The CDR3 has 15 residues. As DNA, the CDR3 is TGTGCCAGCAGTTTGACAGGTAATGGGGACACTGAAGCTTTCTTT. This sequence encodes CASSLTGNGDTEAFF.

The chain links TRBV5-5 to TRBJ2-6; no clear D. V was clipped by 7 bases and J by 0 bases, with 11 bases between them. The germline V gene has CDR1 SGHKS and CDR2 YYEKEE (reference sequence). The CDR3 is 15 amino acids. CDR3 protein: CASVTLSSGANVLTF. CDR3 bases: TGTGCCAGCGTGACACTGAGCTCTGGGGCCAACGTCCTGACTTTC.

The gene calls are TRBV28 and TRBJ2-7; D might be TRBD1 (6 bases). The V end was cut by 6 bases, the J end by 2 bases, with 17 bases between. Per germline, CDR1 MDHEN and CDR2 SYDVKM. This CDR3 is 15 amino acids long. DNA of the CDR3: TGTGCCAGCAGAACGGGGATAGAGGGGGCCTACGAGCAGTACTTC. Residues: CASRTGIEGAYEQYF.